The present TCR beta chain was sequenced within a study of identical twins. TCRdb recomputed calls from the 5' RACE reads with MiXCR, one row per CDR3 protein. The repertoire includes about 470,000 distinct CDR3 sequences, 20% to 25% of them detected once, and approximately 2.9% sits in the top ten. Per the germline V gene, CDR1 is MNHEY and CDR2 is SVGAGI. CDR3 length: 17 residues. Deletions cut 0 bases from V and 0 bases from J, with 15 bases between. This sample also appeared in a second study, on T cells expressing NK-cell markers.

This clonotype was obtained from a woman under 30 in good health. Sequencing was performed on CD4+ T cells sorted from blood. J is TRBJ2-7 and V is TRBV6-5; D is possibly TRBD1 (5 bases). Written as DNA, the CDR3 is TGTGCCAGCAGTTACTCTGCTTGGGGCGCCTACTCCTACGAGCAGTACTTC. Translating gives CASSYSAWGAYSYEQYF.